The 19 T cell receptor beta chains below were found in one sample sequenced in a study of shared clonotypes between healthy human individuals. Method: immunoSEQ multiplex PCR; TCRdb's copy keeps in-frame clones and lacks some. The repertoire has over 2 million clones, about 95% of them found once; the top ten carry approximately 0.13%. The sample was naive CD4+ T cells sorted from blood. Subset denoted: CD45RA+ positively selected. The source is a man younger than 35 in good health.

This chain connects TRBV7-6 to TRBJ2-1; possible D gene TRBD1, 6 bases. Germline CDR1 SGHVS, CDR2 FNYEAQ. Between the trimmed V and J ends, which lost 3 bases and 0 bases, there was a span of 6 bases. CDR3 length equals 14 residues. The CDR3 DNA follows: TGTGCCAGCAGCTTGACAGGCTCCTACAATGAGCAGTTCTTC. It encodes CASSLTGSYNEQFF.

The rearrangement uses TRBV7-2 and TRBJ2-7; D is unresolved. V gave up 5 bases and J gave up 0 bases, with 11 bases separating them. Per germline, CDR1 SGHTA and CDR2 FQGNSA. CDR3 length: 14 residues. The CDR3 loop reads CASSPTRSSYEQYF. The CDR3 DNA follows: TGTGCCAGCAGCCCTACAAGGAGCTCCTACGAGCAGTACTTC.

The genes are TRBV10-3 and TRBJ2-3; TRBD1 agrees at 9 bases. This CDR3 has 13 amino acids. Trimming at V came to 10 bases and at J to 6 bases, leaving 8 bases not matched to a gene. Germline loops: CDR1 ENHRY, CDR2 SYGVKD. CDR3 loop: CATKQGAMDTQYF. CDR3 sequence (DNA): TGTGCCACCAAACAGGGGGCAATGGATACGCAGTATTTT.

The CDR3 reads CAWRGGPSGNQPQHF. DNA for the CDR3: TGTGCCTGGAGGGGGGGACCGTCTGGCAATCAGCCCCAGCATTTT. This chain joins TRBV30 and TRBJ1-5; possible D gene TRBD1, 5 bases. The V end was cut by 3 bases, the J end by 2 bases, with 14 bases between. Germline V gene sequence: CDR1 GTSNPN, CDR2 SVGIG (reference sequence). CDR3 length: 15 residues.

J is TRBJ1-4 and V is TRBV7-9; D gene ambiguous. V was pared by 0 bases and J by 7 bases, with 6 bases between. CDR1 is SEHNR, CDR2 FQNEAQ, per germline (reference sequence). This CDR3 has 13 residues. This CDR3 is CASSLALGEKLFF. Here the CDR3 DNA reads TGTGCCAGCAGCTTAGCGTTGGGTGAAAAACTGTTTTTT.

The chain couples TRBV5-1 to TRBJ2-3; 9 nucleotides line up with TRBD1. This CDR3 comprises 16 residues. V lost 4 bases, J lost 4 bases, and 10 bases stayed unmatched. Looked up from germline, CDR1 is SGHRS and CDR2 is YFSETQ. The CDR3 DNA sequence: TGCGCCAGCAGCCCGTGGGACAGGGTTGGATCAGATACGCAGTATTTT. Its protein product is CASSPWDRVGSDTQYF.

The rearrangement uses TRBV6-5 and TRBJ1-1; no definite D call. The germline gives CDR1 MNHEY, CDR2 SVGAGI. The CDR3 spans 16 residues. V shed 4 bases and J shed 2 bases, with 17 bases lying between them. CDR3 bases: TGTGCCAGCAGTTCCCTTCTGACCGGTAGCAACACTGAAGCTTTCTTT. This translates into CASSSLLTGSNTEAFF.

The table lists this clone with a count of one. The chain has TRBV5-1 and TRBJ2-7, with TRBD1 identical over 7 bases. The ends lost 0 bases at V and 4 bases at J; junction bases unmatched: 7. The CDR3 extends over 15 amino acids. From germline, CDR1 is SGHRS and CDR2 YFSETQ. CDR3 bases: TGCGCCAGCAGCTTGGCCCCAGGGGGTATATACGAGCAGTACTTC. Its protein product is CASSLAPGGIYEQYF.

The chain is built from TRBV2 and TRBJ2-5; D unclear. The CDR3 has 13 residues. From germline, CDR1 is SNHLY and CDR2 FYNNEI. The ends were cut back, 7 bases at V and 5 bases at J, with 14 bases in the middle. DNA for the CDR3: TGTGCCAGCAAGGCTAGTAGTTGGGAGACCCAGTACTTC. Residues: CASKASSWETQYF.

The V gene is TRBV5-1, the J gene TRBJ2-4, with 7 bases identical to TRBD1. V gave up 3 bases and J gave up 8 bases; unmatched junction bases: 11. This CDR3 region has 15 residues. Germline CDR1 reads SGHRS; CDR2 reads YFSETQ. The CDR3 region is CASSWAKTGRDIQYF. As DNA, the CDR3 is TGCGCCAGCAGCTGGGCAAAGACAGGGCGCGACATTCAGTACTTC.

The V gene is TRBV6-6, the J gene TRBJ2-7, with D perhaps assigned TRBD1 or TRBD2 (6 bases each). The V end lost 5 bases, the J end lost 2 bases, and 13 bases lay between the germline ends. This CDR3 is built from 14 residues. Germline loops: CDR1 MNHNY, CDR2 SVGAGI (reference sequence). CDR3 sequence reads: CASSPQGTAYEQYF. The CDR3 DNA sequence: TGTGCCAGCAGTCCTCAGGGGACTGCCTACGAGCAGTACTTC.

This chain joins TRBV10-3 and TRBJ2-3; D unclear. The germline V gene encodes CDR1 ENHRY and CDR2 SYGVKD. Trimming took 6 bases from V and 0 from J, leaving 10 bases between them. This CDR3 comprises 14 residues. The CDR3 coding sequence is TGTGCCATCAGGCCATACTCTAGCACAGATACGCAGTATTTT. Translating it yields CAIRPYSSTDTQYF.

The chain combines TRBV10-2 with TRBJ2-7; possibly TRBD1 for D (7 bases). This CDR3 is 13 amino acids long. The V gene's germline CDR1 is WSHSY and CDR2 SAAADI. V lost 5 bases and J 3 bases, leaving 11 bases between the germline ends. CDR3 coding DNA: TGCGCCAGCAGTCGACAGGGAGGCTACGAGCAGTACTTC. Residues: CASSRQGGYEQYF.

This chain uses TRBV5-1 with TRBJ2-5; 11 bases line up with TRBD2. The germline V gene encodes CDR1 SGHRS and CDR2 YFSETQ. This CDR3 comprises 17 residues. The junction had 6 bases not matched to a gene; V was cut back by 0 bases and J by 2 bases. The CDR3 is CASSLARLAGGQETQYF. CDR3 coding DNA: TGCGCCAGCAGCTTGGCCCGTCTAGCGGGAGGACAAGAGACCCAGTACTTC.

In regard to this clone: Within the sample, other DNA sequences also encode this same CDR3. This chain joins TRBV30 and TRBJ1-2; 10 bases are a match to TRBD1. Germline values: CDR1 GTSNPN, CDR2 SVGIG (reference sequence). V shed 3 bases, J shed 5 bases, and the junction held 6 bases outside the gene matches. This CDR3 comprises 14 residues. For the CDR3, the DNA is TGTGCCTGGAGCAGACAGGGGGCAGGGTATGGCTACACCTTC. It encodes CAWSRQGAGYGYTF. Filled out from reference TRBV30 and TRBJ1-2, the complete variable domain reads SQTIHQWPATLVQPVGSPLSLECTVEGTSNPNLYWYRQAAGRGLQLLFYSVGIGQISSEVPQNLSASRPQDRQFILSSKKLLLSDSGFYLCAWSRQGAGYGYTFGSGTRLTVV.

This clone occurred once. This chain uses TRBV5-1 with TRBJ2-1; tentative D call: TRBD2 (5 bases). The CDR3 runs 14 residues. In germline, CDR1 is SGHRS, CDR2 YFSETQ. V lost 2 bases to trimming and J lost 5 bases, with 11 bases between them. CDR3 in DNA: TGCGCCAGCAGCTTAGGACCGACTAACAATGAGCAGTTCTTC. Protein product: CASSLGPTNNEQFF.

The genes are TRBV9 and TRBJ2-7, with 9 bases lining up with TRBD1. Per the germline V gene, CDR1 is SGDLS and CDR2 is YYNGEE. After removal of 4 bases from V and 4 bases from J, the junction contained 6 bases not matched to a gene. The length of the CDR3 is 14 residues. The CDR3 here is CASSPGDRAYEQYF. The CDR3 region has the DNA TGTGCCAGCAGCCCGGGGGACAGGGCTTACGAGCAGTACTTC.

The chain couples TRBV29-1 to TRBJ1-2; 10 bases fit TRBD1. The CDR3 sequence is 16 residues long. Germline-derived CDR1 and CDR2 are SQVTM and ANQGSEA. V lost 3 bases, J lost 3 bases, and 10 bases stayed unmatched. In DNA, the CDR3 is TGCAGCGTTGAGGACAGGGGGAGCCGGGATGACTATGGCTACACCTTC. It specifies CSVEDRGSRDDYGYTF.

The chain is built from TRBV9 and TRBJ2-5; D is perhaps TRBD1 or TRBD2 (5 bases each). The CDR3 has 15 residues. V dropped 4 bases and J dropped 3 bases, with 16 bases sitting between them. Germline V gene data show CDR1 as SGDLS and CDR2 as YYNGEE. The CDR3 reads CASSKATRGEETQYF. CDR3 coding DNA: TGTGCCAGCAGCAAAGCTACTAGAGGGGAAGAGACCCAGTACTTC.